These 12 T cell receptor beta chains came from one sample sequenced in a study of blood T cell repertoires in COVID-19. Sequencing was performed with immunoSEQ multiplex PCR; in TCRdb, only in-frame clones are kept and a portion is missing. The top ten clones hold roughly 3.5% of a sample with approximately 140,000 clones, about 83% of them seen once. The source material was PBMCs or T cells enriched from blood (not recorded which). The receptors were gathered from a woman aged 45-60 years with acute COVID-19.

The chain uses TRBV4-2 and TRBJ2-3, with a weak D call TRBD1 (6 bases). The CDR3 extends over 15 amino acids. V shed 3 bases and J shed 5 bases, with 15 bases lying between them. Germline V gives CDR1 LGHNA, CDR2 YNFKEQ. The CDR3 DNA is TGTGCCAGCAGCCAGGGCAGGGGCGCCAAAGATACGCAGTATTTT. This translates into CASSQGRGAKDTQYF.

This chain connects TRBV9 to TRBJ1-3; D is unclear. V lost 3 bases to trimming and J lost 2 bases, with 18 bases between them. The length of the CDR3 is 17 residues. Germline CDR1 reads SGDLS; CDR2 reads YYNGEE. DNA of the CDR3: TGTGCCAGCAGCGCCGATACGGGGTGGGGTGCTGGAAACACCATATATTTT. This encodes CASSADTGWGAGNTIYF. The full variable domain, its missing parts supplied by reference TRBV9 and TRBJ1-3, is DSGVTQTPKHLITATGQRVTLRCSPRSGDLSVYWYQQSLDQGLQFLIQYYNGEERAKGNILERFSAQQFPDLHSELNLSSLELGDSALYFCASSADTGWGAGNTIYFGEGSWLTVV.

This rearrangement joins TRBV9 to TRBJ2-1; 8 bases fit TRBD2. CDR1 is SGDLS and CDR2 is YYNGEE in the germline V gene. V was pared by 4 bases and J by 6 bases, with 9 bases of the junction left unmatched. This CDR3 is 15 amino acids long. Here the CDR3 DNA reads TGTGCCAGCAGCCAGCCGGGACTAGTAAGCAATGAGCAGTTCTTC. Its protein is CASSQPGLVSNEQFF.

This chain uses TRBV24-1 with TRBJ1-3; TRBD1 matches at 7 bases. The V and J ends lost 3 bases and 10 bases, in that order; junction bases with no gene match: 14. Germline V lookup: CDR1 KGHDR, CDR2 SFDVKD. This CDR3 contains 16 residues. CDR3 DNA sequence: TGTGCCACCAGTGATGAAGCGACAGGGAAATGGGTAACCATATATTTT. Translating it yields CATSDEATGKWVTIYF.

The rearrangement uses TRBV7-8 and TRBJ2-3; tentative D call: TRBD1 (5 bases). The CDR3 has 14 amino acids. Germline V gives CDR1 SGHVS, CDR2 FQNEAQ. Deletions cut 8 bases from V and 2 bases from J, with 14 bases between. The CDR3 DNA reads TGTGCCAGCCAGGGAAAAGTCAACACAGATACGCAGTATTTT. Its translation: CASQGKVNTDTQYF. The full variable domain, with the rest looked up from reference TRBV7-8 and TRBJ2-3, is GAGVSQSPRYKVAKRGQDVALRCDPISGHVSLFWYQQALGQGPEFLTYFQNEAQLDKSGLPSDRFFAERPEGSVSTLKIQRTQQEDSAVYLCASQGKVNTDTQYFGPGTRLTVL.

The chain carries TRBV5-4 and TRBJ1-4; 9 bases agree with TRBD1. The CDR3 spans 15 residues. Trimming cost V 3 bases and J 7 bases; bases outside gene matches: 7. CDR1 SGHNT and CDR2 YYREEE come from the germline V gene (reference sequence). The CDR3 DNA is TGTGCCAGCAGCTCCCGGGACAGGGCGGGTGAAAAACTGTTTTTT. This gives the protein CASSSRDRAGEKLFF.

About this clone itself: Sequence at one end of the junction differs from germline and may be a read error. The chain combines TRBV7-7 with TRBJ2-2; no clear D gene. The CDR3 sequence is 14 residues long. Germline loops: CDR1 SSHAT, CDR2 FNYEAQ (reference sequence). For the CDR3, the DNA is TGTGCTAGCAGCCCACGGTGGAGCACCGGGGAGCTGTTTTTT. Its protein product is CASSPRWSTGELFF.

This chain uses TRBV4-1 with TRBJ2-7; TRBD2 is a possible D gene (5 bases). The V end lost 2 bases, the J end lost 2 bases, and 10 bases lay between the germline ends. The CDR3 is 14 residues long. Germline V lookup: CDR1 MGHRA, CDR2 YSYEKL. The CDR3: CASSQPGNTYEQYF. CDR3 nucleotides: TGCGCCAGCAGCCAACCGGGGAATACCTACGAGCAGTACTTC.

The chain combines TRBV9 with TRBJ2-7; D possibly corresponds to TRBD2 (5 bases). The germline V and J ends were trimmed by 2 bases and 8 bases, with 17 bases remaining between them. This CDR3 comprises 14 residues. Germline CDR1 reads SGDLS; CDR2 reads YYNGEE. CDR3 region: CASSVANRSGKQYF. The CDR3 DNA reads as TGTGCCAGCAGCGTGGCCAATAGATCCGGGAAGCAGTACTTC.

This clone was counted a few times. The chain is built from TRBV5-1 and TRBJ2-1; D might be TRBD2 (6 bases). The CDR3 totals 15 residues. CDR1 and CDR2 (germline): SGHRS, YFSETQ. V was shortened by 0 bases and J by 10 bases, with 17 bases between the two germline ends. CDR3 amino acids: CASSLVAASFGEQFF. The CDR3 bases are TGCGCCAGCAGCTTGGTAGCGGCATCCTTCGGGGAGCAGTTCTTC.

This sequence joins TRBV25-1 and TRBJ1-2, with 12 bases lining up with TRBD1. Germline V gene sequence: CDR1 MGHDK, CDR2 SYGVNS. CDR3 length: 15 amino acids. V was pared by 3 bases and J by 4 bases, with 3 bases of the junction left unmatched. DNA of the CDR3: TGTGCCAGCAGTGATTTGGGACAGGGGGCCTATGGCTACACCTTC. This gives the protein CASSDLGQGAYGYTF.

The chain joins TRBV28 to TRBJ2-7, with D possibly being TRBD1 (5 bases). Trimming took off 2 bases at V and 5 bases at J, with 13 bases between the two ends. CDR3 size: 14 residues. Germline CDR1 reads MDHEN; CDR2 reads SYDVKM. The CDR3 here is CASSLGAIGHEQYF. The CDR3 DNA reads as TGTGCCAGCAGTTTAGGGGCCATCGGCCACGAGCAGTACTTC.